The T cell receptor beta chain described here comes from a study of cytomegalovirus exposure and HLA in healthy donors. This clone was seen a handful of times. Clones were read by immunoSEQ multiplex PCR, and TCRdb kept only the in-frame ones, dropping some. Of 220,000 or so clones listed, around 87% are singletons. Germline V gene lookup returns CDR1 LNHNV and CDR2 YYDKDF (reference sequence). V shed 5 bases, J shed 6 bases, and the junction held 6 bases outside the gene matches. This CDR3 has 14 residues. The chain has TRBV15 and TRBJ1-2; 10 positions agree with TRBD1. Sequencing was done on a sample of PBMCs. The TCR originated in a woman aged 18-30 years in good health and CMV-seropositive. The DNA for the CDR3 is TGTGCCACCAGCGGAACGACAGGGGGCAATGGCTACACCTTC. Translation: CATSGTTGGNGYTF.